This T cell receptor beta chain came from a study of T cells in Graves' hyperthyroidism and ophthalmopathy. Points from the study as a whole: A median around 6.4 months before onset, the model predicted ophthalmopathy. Blood held most thyroid clonotypes expanded above 0.001 frequency.

Among ophthalmopathy patients, the Clinical Activity Score reached at least 3, the NOSPECS grade reached at least 4, and duration remained under 3 months. To note about this clonotype: Its specificity is not known. The CDR3 carries no conserved terminal phenylalanine or tryptophan, so it likely arises from a read error.

Germline values: CDR1 DFQATT, CDR2 SNEGSKA (reference sequence). The CDR3 has 13 residues. Trimming removed 3 bases from V and 2 bases from J, with 10 bases in between. There were TCR beta CDR3 regions amplified from RNA transcripts. Using the HTBI primer set, a first-round RT-PCR was run on the TCR CDR3. TCRdb processed the multiplex PCR reads anew with MiXCR; each CDR3 protein has one entry. The table shows 600,000 or so distinct CDR3 sequences, with 12% to 15% occurring only once. Sample: blood. The TCR was taken from a woman younger than 30 with Graves' ophthalmopathy. The rearrangement links TRBV20-1 to TRBJ2-5; D is perhaps TRBD1 (6 bases). The CDR3 nucleotides are TGCAGTGCTAGGACAGGAGATCAAGAGACCCAGTACCTC. Its protein product is CSARTGDQETQYL.